Included here is one TCR beta chain sequence, with context. The antigen is unknown. The data are from a study of graft-versus-host responses after intestinal transplantation. Losses at the gene ends were 5 bases for V and 3 bases for J; bases not matched to a gene: 17. CDR3 size: 19 residues. Measured with immunoSEQ multiplex PCR; TCRdb has only the in-frame clones, and not every one. Found here are about 71,000 clones, about 90% of them singletons; the top ten hold under 1.5%. Material: unstimulated CD8+ T cells sorted from spleen or lymph node cells, obtained before intestinal transplant. This chain connects TRBV23-1 to TRBJ2-2; the match to TRBD1 covers 8 bases. TRBV23-1 is filed as an ORF, its function uncertain. This clonotype was sampled from a human donor who received an intestinal transplant. The DNA for the CDR3 is TGCGCCAGCAGTGCCCCCGGTGGAATTCAGGGGGCGGACACCGGGGAGCTGTTTTTT. It specifies CASSAPGGIQGADTGELFF.